The subject of this entry is one T cell receptor (beta chain). The antigen is not known. Orbital computed tomography and thyroid ultrasound, together with serum TRAb and thyroxine and clinical symptoms, were used for diagnoses. With 0 bases removed from V and 4 bases from J, the gap between germline ends came to 9 bases. This CDR3 region has 14 residues. Germline CDR1 and CDR2: MNHNY and SVGAGI (reference sequence). This specimen belongs to a study of T cells in Graves' hyperthyroidism and ophthalmopathy. Study-wide points: Among thyroid clonotypes expanded above 0.001, most also appeared in blood.

TCR beta CDR3 sequences were amplified from RNA transcripts. Carried out on the TCR CDR3, a first-round RT-PCR used the HTBI primer set. Each CDR3 protein is one row after TCRdb ran MiXCR on the multiplex PCR reads. Of around 430,000 distinct CDR3 sequences in the sample, 15% were seen once. The chain recombines TRBV6-6 with TRBJ1-2; no clear D. The source material was blood. This clonotype was obtained from a woman aged 25 to 39 with Graves' hyperthyroidism. Written as DNA, the CDR3 is TGTGCCAGCAGTTACTCCCCAGAGGGCTATGGCTACACCTTC. Translation gives CASSYSPEGYGYTF.